The present TCR beta chain was sequenced within a study of blood T cell repertoires in COVID-19. For the study at large: COVID-19 samples, acute and convalescent, were from the United States, Italy and Spain. T cells, B-cell-depleted T cells, or PBMCs provided the cDNA or gDNA that served as material.

Authors' processing steps: Quantification of nucleated cells was approximated via reference gene primer amplification. Only in-frame clones appear in the TCRdb table, and some are missing; sequencing was by immunoSEQ multiplex PCR. For V, J and clone size, that table is used; D and trimming come from the DNA. The table has 50,000 to 65,000 clones, around four fifths seen once. V was clipped by 5 bases and J by 0 bases, with 11 bases between them. The CDR3 spans 14 residues. Germline lookup yields CDR1 MDHEN and CDR2 SYDVKM. The sequence was obtained from a human donor in a cohort sampled during active COVID-19. V usage is TRBV28 and J usage is TRBJ2-7, with D tentatively TRBD1 (6 bases). Sequencing was performed on peripheral blood. The CDR3 sequence: CASSTGSNSYEQYF. The CDR3 nucleotides are TGTGCCAGCAGTACAGGGTCTAACTCCTACGAGCAGTACTTC.